Following are 24 T cell receptor beta chains from one sample sequenced in a study of blood T cell repertoires in COVID-19. Sequencing was performed with immunoSEQ multiplex PCR; in TCRdb, only in-frame clones are kept and a portion is missing. Altogether hundreds of thousands of clones are present, around nine tenths being singletons, with the ten largest covering roughly 9%. Specimen: PBMCs or T cells enriched from blood (not recorded which). Receptors originate from a man aged 40-55 years who had recovered from COVID-19.

This chain connects TRBV18 to TRBJ2-1, with 10 bases lining up with TRBD1. The trim removed 6 bases at V and 7 bases at J, leaving 12 bases unmatched. CDR1 KGHSH and CDR2 LQKENI come from the germline V gene. This CDR3 is 16 amino acids long. The chain's CDR3 is CASSTLTWGQGNEQFF. DNA for the CDR3: TGTGCCAGCTCCACCCTTACCTGGGGACAGGGGAATGAGCAGTTCTTC.

The gene calls are TRBV9 and TRBJ1-2, with D unclear. Trimming took 0 bases from V and 0 from J, leaving 3 bases between them. CDR3 length: 13 amino acids. Germline V gives CDR1 SGDLS, CDR2 YYNGEE. For the CDR3, the DNA is TGTGCCAGCAGCGTAGTATCTAACTATGGCTACACCTTC. It encodes CASSVVSNYGYTF.

This rearrangement joins TRBV5-1 to TRBJ2-7, with 8 bases that match TRBD2. Germline assignment: CDR1 SGHRS and CDR2 YFSETQ. Unmatched junction bases numbered 8, after V lost 4 bases and J lost 2 bases. The CDR3 consists of 15 residues. The CDR3 sequence: CASSTSGGGAYEQYF. In nucleotides, the CDR3 is TGCGCCAGCAGCACCTCCGGGGGGGGAGCCTACGAGCAGTACTTC.

The chain couples TRBV7-3 to TRBJ2-5, with D tentatively TRBD1 (6 bases). Germline V CDR1 and CDR2: SGHTA, FQGTGA. V was shortened by 5 bases and J by 2 bases, with 9 bases between the two germline ends. This CDR3 has 13 residues. CDR3 bases: TGTGCCAGCAGCCGGACAGCTCAAGAGACCCAGTACTTC. Protein product: CASSRTAQETQYF.

The rearrangement uses TRBV5-1 and TRBJ1-6; no clear D gene. The CDR3 covers 13 residues. CDR1 and CDR2 from the germline V gene are SGHRS and YFSETQ. The V gene lost 3 bases and the J gene lost 8 bases, with 9 bases spanning the gap. CDR3 in amino acids: CASSSSRDSPLHF. For the CDR3, the DNA is TGCGCCAGCAGCTCGTCCCGGGATTCACCCCTCCACTTT.

In its sample, this clone was seen a few times. The rearrangement joins TRBV15 to TRBJ1-5; D not resolved. Germline values: CDR1 LNHNV, CDR2 YYDKDF (reference sequence). V lost 0 bases and J 4 bases, leaving 7 bases between the germline ends. This CDR3 is built from 14 residues. CDR3 sequence reads: CATSRDSQNQPQHF. Here the CDR3 DNA reads TGTGCCACCAGCAGAGATTCTCAGAATCAGCCCCAGCATTTT.

This clone was detected only once. The chain carries TRBV9 and TRBJ2-1; 9 bases are a match to TRBD2. Germline V CDR1 and CDR2: SGDLS, YYNGEE. V lost 0 bases, J lost 9 bases, and 10 bases stayed unmatched. The CDR3 sequence is 16 residues long. The DNA for the CDR3 is TGTGCCAGCAGCGTAGGGTGGTCTAGCGGGATGGGTGAGCAGTTCTTC. Amino acid sequence: CASSVGWSSGMGEQFF.

The chain employs TRBV21-1 and TRBJ2-7; the tabulated D call, TRBD1, remains unverified against the DNA. TRBV21-1 is assigned pseudogene status. CDR3 length equals 15 residues. The CDR3 sequence: CASSNADWGLYEQYF. The CDR3 bases are TGTGCCAGCAGCAATGCAGATTGGGGCCTCTACGAGCAGTACTTC.

This rearrangement joins TRBV4-2 to TRBJ2-1, with 14 bases identical to TRBD2. After removal of 2 bases from V and 8 bases from J, the junction contained 11 bases not matched to a gene. The germline V gene encodes CDR1 LGHNA and CDR2 YNFKEQ. CDR3 length: 18 residues. This CDR3 reads CASSQQQRLAGGFYEQFF. CDR3 coding DNA: TGTGCCAGCAGCCAACAACAAAGACTAGCGGGAGGGTTCTATGAGCAGTTCTTC.

This chain joins TRBV5-1 and TRBJ1-1; TRBD1 agrees at 9 bases. This CDR3 is built from 16 residues. V lost 3 bases and J lost 1; bases outside the gene matches: 7. The germline gives CDR1 SGHRS, CDR2 YFSETQ. The CDR3: CASSSRDRVTNTEAFF. CDR3 nucleotides: TGCGCCAGCAGCTCCCGGGACAGGGTAACGAACACTGAAGCTTTCTTT.

The chain recombines TRBV5-4 with TRBJ1-4; 8 positions match TRBD1. The length of the CDR3 is 16 residues. The germline V gene has CDR1 SGHNT and CDR2 YYREEE (reference sequence). Trimming at V came to 4 bases and at J to 0 bases, leaving 5 bases not matched to a gene. CDR3 loop: CASSLGGQATNEKLFF. CDR3 DNA sequence: TGTGCCAGCAGCCTAGGGGGACAGGCAACTAATGAAAAACTGTTTTTT.

The V gene is TRBV29-1, the J gene TRBJ2-2; D perhaps matches TRBD2 (5 bases). Trimming took 1 base from V and 1 from J, leaving 10 bases between them. CDR3 length: 15 residues. Germline assignment: CDR1 SQVTM and CDR2 ANQGSEA. CDR3 DNA: TGCAGCGTTGAAGTTTACGGGATGAACACCGGGGAGCTGTTTTTT. The encoded protein is CSVEVYGMNTGELFF.

This chain links TRBV6-5 with TRBJ2-3, with 10 bases identical to TRBD2. The CDR3 loop spans 16 amino acids. Per germline, CDR1 MNHEY and CDR2 SVGAGI. Trimming took 2 bases from V and 4 from J; bases not matched to a gene: 6. The CDR3: CASSYKWTSGPDTQYF. CDR3 bases: TGTGCCAGCAGTTACAAATGGACTAGCGGACCAGATACGCAGTATTTT.

This clone was detected once. The chain employs TRBV19 and TRBJ2-2, with D possibly matching TRBD2 (6 bases). From germline, CDR1 is LNHDA and CDR2 SQIVND (reference sequence). The CDR3 consists of 15 residues. The V gene lost 5 bases and the J gene lost 0 bases, with 10 bases spanning the gap. The CDR3 DNA is TGTGCCAGTAGTCTCCCGGGGGCGAACACCGGGGAGCTGTTTTTT. It codes for CASSLPGANTGELFF.

The chain uses TRBV2 and TRBJ2-3; the D gene is possibly TRBD2 (6 bases). The CDR3 loop spans 17 amino acids. V lost 3 bases and J lost 0, with 16 bases in between. Germline CDR1 reads SNHLY; CDR2 reads FYNNEI. The CDR3 coding sequence is TGTGCCAGCAGTGAGCTCCGACTAGTAGGCAGCACAGATACGCAGTATTTT. Translated, it gives CASSELRLVGSTDTQYF.

In DNA, the CDR3 is TGTGCCAGCAGTTTACACTCCTTACAAACAGGGTTCGCAAGTGAGCAGTTCTTC. Translated: CASSLHSLQTGFASEQFF. The chain carries TRBV28 and TRBJ2-1; D perhaps matches TRBD1 (6 bases). Germline V lookup: CDR1 MDHEN, CDR2 SYDVKM. V lost 2 bases and J 9 bases, leaving 26 bases between the germline ends. This CDR3 spans 18 amino acids.

The V and J genes are TRBV4-2 and TRBJ2-1, with a possible D match to TRBD2 (6 bases). Germline assignment: CDR1 LGHNA and CDR2 YNFKEQ. The germline V and J ends were trimmed by 4 bases and 1 base, with 11 bases remaining between them. The CDR3 totals 15 residues. The DNA of the CDR3 is TGTGCCAGCAGCCCTCTTAGCGGTTCCTACAATGAGCAGTTCTTC. Its translation is CASSPLSGSYNEQFF.

The genes are TRBV15 and TRBJ1-4; TRBD1 might be the D (6 bases). Germline CDR1 LNHNV, CDR2 YYDKDF (reference sequence). CDR3 size: 14 residues. V was trimmed by 4 bases and J by 7 bases, leaving 13 bases between them. CDR3 nucleotides: TGTGCCACCAGCATCAGGGGTCGTGCTGAAAAACTGTTTTTT. Translation: CATSIRGRAEKLFF.

J is TRBJ1-3 and V is TRBV29-1; a weak D match, TRBD1 (5 bases). The CDR3 has 16 amino acids. The V gene's germline CDR1 is SQVTM and CDR2 ANQGSEA. The germline V and J ends were trimmed by 4 bases and 0 bases, with 16 bases remaining between them. The CDR3 DNA sequence: TGCAGCGTTGGTATTGGTGGGGCCGGCTCTGGAAACACCATATATTTT. Its translation: CSVGIGGAGSGNTIYF. Combining the CDR3 with reference TRBV29-1 and TRBJ1-3 gives the whole variable domain SAVISQKPSRDICQRGTSLTIQCQVDSQVTMMFWYRQQPGQSLTLIATANQGSEATYESGFVIDKFPISRPNLTFSTLTVSNMSPEDSSIYLCSVGIGGAGSGNTIYFGEGSWLTVV.

This clone appeared a single time. The chain uses TRBV9 and TRBJ2-5, with D maybe TRBD1 (6 bases). Trimming removed 3 bases from V and 4 bases from J, with 25 bases in between. The germline gives CDR1 SGDLS, CDR2 YYNGEE. This CDR3 is built from 18 residues. The CDR3 coding sequence is TGTGCCAGCAGCGCAACGAGGGGCTGGGACATCATCGGAGAGACCCAGTACTTC. Its translation: CASSATRGWDIIGETQYF.

V gene TRBV28 combines with J gene TRBJ2-3, with D perhaps matching TRBD2 (7 bases). There are 14 residues in the CDR3. Per germline, CDR1 MDHEN and CDR2 SYDVKM. The V gene lost 6 bases and the J gene lost 4 bases, with 14 bases spanning the gap. The CDR3 DNA reads TGTGCCAGCAGACAGGGCGGGGGTGCAGATACGCAGTATTTT. Translating gives CASRQGGGADTQYF. The entire variable domain, with the rest obtained from reference TRBV28 and TRBJ2-3, is as follows: DVKVTQSSRYLVKRTGEKVFLECVQDMDHENMFWYRQDPGLGLRLIYFSYDVKMKEKGDIPEGYSVSREKKERFSLILESASTNQTSMYLCASRQGGGADTQYFGPGTRLTVL.

This chain uses TRBV11-2 with TRBJ1-4; possible D gene TRBD1, 6 bases. The ends were cut back, 1 base at V and 7 bases at J, with 22 bases in the middle. The CDR3 spans 18 residues. CDR1 and CDR2 (germline): SGHAT, FQNNGV. The CDR3 sequence is CASSLGVGHVGGFEKLFF. CDR3 nucleotides: TGTGCCAGCAGCTTAGGAGTGGGACACGTAGGGGGTTTTGAAAAACTGTTTTTT.

The chain recombines TRBV30 with TRBJ1-1, with D possibly matching TRBD1 (6 bases). Germline CDR1 reads GTSNPN; CDR2 reads SVGIG (reference sequence). With 0 bases removed from V and 4 bases from J, the gap between germline ends came to 18 bases. CDR3 length: 16 amino acids. CDR3 amino acids: CAWSVWQGRYGTEAFF. The CDR3 coding sequence is TGTGCCTGGAGTGTGTGGCAGGGGCGGTATGGCACTGAAGCTTTCTTT.

The chain has TRBV13 and TRBJ1-2; D is undetermined. The CDR3 extends over 15 amino acids. Looked up from germline, CDR1 is PRHDT and CDR2 is FYEKMQ (reference sequence). Deletions cut 0 bases from V and 0 bases from J, with 8 bases between. CDR3 region: CASSLGPYTNYGYTF. The CDR3 nucleotides are TGTGCCAGCAGCTTAGGCCCTTATACTAACTATGGCTACACCTTC.